The following is a TCR beta chain sequence with its context. Trimming pared 1 base from V and 7 bases from J, leaving 20 bases between. Germline V gene sequence: CDR1 LNHDA, CDR2 SQIVND (reference sequence). The CDR3 is 17 amino acids. Libraries were prepared by immunoSEQ multiplex PCR; TCRdb keeps only in-frame clonotypes and omits some of them. The data show around 100,000 clones, around two thirds seen once. The data originate from a study of shared clonotypes between healthy human individuals. On the study more broadly: Donor ages ranged 18 to 49 years: two women, three men.

The sequence came from a woman aged 30 to 39 in good health. The sequenced sample was memory CD8+ T cells sorted from blood. Specified subset: CD45RO+ cells pooled with CCR7-negative TemRA cells. The V gene is TRBV19, the J gene TRBJ2-1; TRBD2 is a possible D gene (6 bases). The CDR3 loop reads CASSIAGREDGRNEQFF. The CDR3 DNA reads as TGTGCCAGTAGTATAGCCGGTAGGGAGGATGGTCGGAATGAGCAGTTCTTC.